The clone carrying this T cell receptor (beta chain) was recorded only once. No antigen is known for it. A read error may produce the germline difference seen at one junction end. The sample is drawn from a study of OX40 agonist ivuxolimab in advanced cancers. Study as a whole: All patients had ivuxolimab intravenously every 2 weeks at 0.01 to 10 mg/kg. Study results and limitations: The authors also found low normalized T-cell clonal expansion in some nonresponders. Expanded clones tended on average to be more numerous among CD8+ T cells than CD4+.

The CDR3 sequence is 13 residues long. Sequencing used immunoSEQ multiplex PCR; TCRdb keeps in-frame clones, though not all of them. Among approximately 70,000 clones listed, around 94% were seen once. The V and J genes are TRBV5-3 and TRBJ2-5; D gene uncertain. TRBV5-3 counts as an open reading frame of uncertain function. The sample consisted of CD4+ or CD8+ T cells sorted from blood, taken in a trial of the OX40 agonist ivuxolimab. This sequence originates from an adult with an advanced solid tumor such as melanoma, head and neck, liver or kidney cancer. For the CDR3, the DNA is TGTGCCAGCAGCTACAGCTTGTCGGGGACCCAGTACTTC. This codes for CASSYSLSGTQYF.